One TCR beta chain is described in this entry. This entry comes from a study of blood T cell repertoires in COVID-19. Study as a whole: Some COVID-19 samples were acute and others convalescent; all came from the United States, Italy and Spain. PBMCs, B-cell-depleted T cells, or T cells provided the cDNA or gDNA that made up the material.

The CDR3 spans 13 residues. The germline V gene has CDR1 MDHEN and CDR2 SYDVKM. Original analysis: From reference gene primer amplification, estimates of nucleated cell counts were derived. The method was immunoSEQ multiplex PCR; TCRdb's version includes in-frame clones alone and lacks a portion of them. V and J calls and clone size come straight from that table; D and trimming were deduced from the DNA. The sample lists 200,000 to 250,000 clones; over 80% were seen once. Sequencing was carried out using peripheral blood. The chain uses TRBV28 and TRBJ2-1; 12 nucleotides line up with TRBD1. This clonotype was obtained from a human donor in a cohort sampled during active COVID-19. DNA of the CDR3: TGTGCTTGGGTTGGGACAGGGGGCCATGAGCAGTTCTTC. It encodes CAWVGTGGHEQFF. Combining the CDR3 with reference TRBV28 and TRBJ2-1 gives the whole variable domain DVKVTQSSRYLVKRTGEKVFLECVQDMDHENMFWYRQDPGLGLRLIYFSYDVKMKEKGDIPEGYSVSREKKERFSLILESASTNQTSMYLCAWVGTGGHEQFFGPGTRLTVL.